This T cell receptor beta chain comes out of a study of CD8+ T cells in alopecia areata. Study results and limitations: Clonality in lesional scalp, especially alopecia totalis/universalis, exceeded that of normal scalp.

The table lists this clone with a few counts. Antigen: not known. Reverse transcription of extracted RNA yielded cDNA, which provided the sequencing template. The repertoire was sequenced with immunoSEQ multiplex PCR; TCRdb's copy has only in-frame clones and lacks some. The table shows more than 200,000 clones, with over 60% occurring only once. Regarding treatment: oral pan-JAK inhibitor, 5-10 mg twice daily. Here the sequenced sample was CD4+ T cells sorted from blood, taken at week 44, from a patient treated with tofacitinib. The sequence was obtained from a human donor with alopecia areata.

The CDR3 spells CATSGGQGSEKLFF. CDR3 nucleotide sequence: TGTGCCACCAGCGGGGGACAGGGGAGCGAAAAACTGTTTTTT. This sequence joins TRBV15 and TRBJ1-4; TRBD1 agrees at 10 bases. This CDR3 region has 14 residues. CDR1 is LNHNV and CDR2 is YYDKDF in the germline V gene (reference sequence). The trim removed 5 bases at V and 8 bases at J, leaving 5 bases unmatched.